This entry lists 12 T cell receptor beta chains sequenced from one sample in a study of post-analysis software for immune sequencing data (dated by TCRdb to between 2014 and 2017). For these TCRs, the target antigens are not known. Here is what the overall study found, with its caveats: Patients showed significantly higher frequencies than controls for about 5 TRBV segments, among them TRBV5-6, TRBV5-1 and TRBV20-1.

The library was prepared using PCR. The sample was run on an Illumina HiSeq 2500. To reduce PCR and sequencing biases, unique molecular identifiers were incorporated into the TCR beta cDNA libraries. Using fastp at Q25 and MiXCR, TCRdb reprocessed the public reads and kept productive beta chains. CDR3 protein sequences are deduplicated, and each keeps its most common genes and DNA. This sample has 650,000 to 850,000 distinct CDR3 sequences in its table, and about 45% of those were observed once. The ten largest clones represent roughly 5.2% of the sample. Sample: blood. The receptors originated from a girl aged 10-17 years with multiple sclerosis.

The CDR3 DNA sequence: TGCGCCAGCAGCTGGGGGGACAGAAACTACAATGAGCAGTTCTTC. Translated, it gives CASSWGDRNYNEQFF. This sequence joins TRBV5-1 and TRBJ2-1; TRBD1 might be the D (7 bases). This CDR3 contains 15 residues. V lost 3 bases, J lost 3 bases, and 13 bases lay in between. Germline CDR1 reads SGHRS; CDR2 reads YFSETQ.

The chain uses TRBV7-2 and TRBJ2-1; 10 positions agree with TRBD2. With 6 bases clipped from V and 3 bases from J, the junction kept 5 bases outside the gene matches. The germline gives CDR1 SGHTA, CDR2 FQGNSA. CDR3 length: 15 amino acids. The CDR3 DNA is TGTGCCAGCAGAGGGGGACTAGCGTTCTACAATGAGCAGTTCTTC. Translation: CASRGGLAFYNEQFF.

This rearrangement joins TRBV7-9 to TRBJ2-7; D call uncertain. CDR1 SEHNR and CDR2 FQNEAQ come from the germline V gene (reference sequence). The CDR3 extends over 12 amino acids. V lost 7 bases to trimming and J lost 2 bases, with 9 bases between them. This CDR3 is CASNFAAYEQYF. CDR3 nucleotide sequence: TGTGCCAGCAACTTTGCAGCCTACGAGCAGTACTTC.

This clonotype has more than one count but fewer than ten. V usage is TRBV6-2 or TRBV6-3 and J usage is TRBJ1-5; 8 bases line up with TRBD1. J was trimmed by 3 bases and V by 6 bases; bases with no gene match: 7. Germline CDR1 reads MNHEY; CDR2 reads SVGEGT. CDR3 length equals 15 residues. The CDR3 reads CASSPGQGPNQPQHF. The CDR3 DNA reads TGTGCCAGCAGCCCAGGACAGGGTCCCAATCAGCCCCAGCATTTT.

The gene calls are TRBV21-1 and TRBJ2-5; the listed D gene, TRBD1, was not tested against the DNA. TRBV21-1 is a pseudogene segment. This CDR3 spans 16 amino acids. The CDR3 DNA reads as TGTGCCAGCAGCAAAAGGGGGGGACACCACCAAGAGACCCAGTACTTC. Translating it yields CASSKRGGHHQETQYF.

This clonotype was observed a few times. The chain joins TRBV7-2 to TRBJ2-7; weak D call: TRBD2 (5 bases). The DNA matches TRBJ2-5 better at its end, which makes the J call doubtful. CDR3 size: 16 residues. Per the germline V gene, CDR1 is SGHTA and CDR2 is FQGNSA. The CDR3 nucleotides are TGTGCCAGCAGCTTAGGGGTTAGCGCCTTCCAAGAGACCCAGTACTTC. It translates to CASSLGVSAFQETQYF.

V is TRBV12-3 or TRBV12-4 and J is TRBJ1-5; maybe TRBD1 (5 bases). This CDR3 contains 15 residues. The V gene lost 5 bases and the J gene lost 1 base, with 12 bases spanning the gap. The CDR3 nucleotides are TGTGCCAGCAGTCTCTGGGGGGGGAGCAATCAGCCCCAGCATTTT. It yields the protein CASSLWGGSNQPQHF.

This clonotype appeared a few times. The J gene is TRBJ2-7, the V gene TRBV25-1; no reliable D call. Germline lookup yields CDR1 MGHDK and CDR2 SYGVNS. The CDR3 is made up of 8 amino acids. The CDR3 sequence is CASYEQYF. DNA of the CDR3: TGTGCTTCCTACGAGCAGTACTTC.

The chain combines TRBV20-1 with TRBJ2-5; D not certain. V lost 3 bases and J 4 bases, leaving 12 bases between the germline ends. This CDR3 has 13 amino acids. From germline, CDR1 is DFQATT and CDR2 SNEGSKA (reference sequence). Here the CDR3 reads CSASQLDGETQYF. CDR3 nucleotide sequence: TGCAGTGCTAGTCAGCTTGACGGAGAGACCCAGTACTTC.

The chain carries TRBV25-1 and TRBJ1-2, with TRBD1 identical over 10 bases. The CDR3 covers 15 residues. The J segment lost 8 bases and the V segment lost 8 bases, leaving 14 bases of the junction unmatched. Looked up from germline, CDR1 is MGHDK and CDR2 is SYGVNS. Here the CDR3 reads CASGTGTGDRGGYTF. The DNA for the CDR3 is TGTGCCAGCGGTACCGGGACAGGGGATAGAGGCGGCTACACCTTC.

This clonotype occurred a few times. The chain recombines TRBV6-2 or TRBV6-3 with TRBJ1-5; D possibly corresponds to TRBD1 (5 bases). CDR3 size: 14 residues. Trimming removed 0 bases at V and 9 bases at J, with 12 bases between. Germline V lookup: CDR1 MNHEY, CDR2 SVGEGT. This CDR3 is CASSYSTASGPQHF. The CDR3 DNA sequence: TGTGCCAGCAGTTACTCGACAGCTAGTGGGCCCCAGCATTTT.

This clonotype has more than one count but fewer than ten. V gene TRBV6-5 combines with J gene TRBJ1-1, with D possibly being TRBD1 (5 bases). The length of the CDR3 is 15 residues. Germline loops: CDR1 MNHEY, CDR2 SVGAGI. V was clipped by 8 bases and J by 5 bases, with 21 bases between them. The CDR3 reads CASSTGYGARTEAFF. The CDR3 nucleotides read TGTGCCAGCTCCACAGGCTACGGGGCGAGGACTGAAGCTTTCTTT.